The present T cell receptor beta chain was sequenced within a study of neurological immune-mediated disorders. TCRdb reprocessed the 5' RACE reads via MiXCR and lists one record per CDR3 protein. This table holds about 79,000 distinct CDR3 sequences, roughly 14% found once. At least ten counts were recorded for this clonotype. CDR1 is SQVTM, CDR2 ANQGSEA, per germline. This CDR3 region has 14 residues. Trimming took 4 bases from V and 3 from J; bases not matched to a gene: 3. This chain links TRBV29-1 with TRBJ2-1; TRBD2 agrees at 10 bases. The sequence came from a woman in her forties or fifties in good health. The sample taken for sequencing was PBMCs. CDR3 in amino acids: CSVALAGRYNEQFF. The CDR3 DNA reads TGCAGCGTTGCACTAGCGGGACGCTACAATGAGCAGTTCTTC.